The entry below describes one TCR beta chain. The trim removed 2 bases at V and 1 base at J, leaving 3 bases unmatched. Looked up from germline, CDR1 is LNHDA and CDR2 is SQIVND (reference sequence). The CDR3 sequence is 15 residues long. The source of the sample is a study of blood T cell repertoires in COVID-19. The table came from immunoSEQ multiplex PCR; TCRdb's copy has only in-frame clones and leaves some out. Found here are about 180,000 clones, over 70% of them singletons; the top ten hold 7%. The Seattle patients joined while their infection was active and were tracked longitudinally afterward.

The material sequenced was peripheral blood. The chain is built from TRBV19 and TRBJ2-3; 7 bases agree with TRBD1. The sequence was obtained from a woman between 40 and 50 years old with COVID-19, enrolled during active disease. The CDR3 nucleotides are TGTGCCAGTAGTATAAGAAGGGGGCGCACAGATACGCAGTATTTT. This sequence encodes CASSIRRGRTDTQYF.